The 19 T cell receptor beta chains given below trace back to one sample, sequenced in a study of blood T cell repertoires in COVID-19. The method was immunoSEQ multiplex PCR; TCRdb's version includes in-frame clones alone and lacks a portion of them. In the table there are some 270,000 clones, nearly 90% of which are singletons. The sequencing input was PBMCs or T cells enriched from blood (not recorded which). The receptor source for this set is a woman in her fifties or sixties who had recovered from COVID-19.

This clone was detected once. The chain carries TRBV5-6 and TRBJ1-5; D gene uncertain. The V end lost 3 bases, the J end lost 5 bases, and 12 bases lay between the germline ends. The CDR3 has 14 amino acids. CDR1 is SGHDT, CDR2 YYEEEE, per germline. CDR3 region: CASSSFITYQPQHF. For the CDR3, the DNA is TGTGCCAGCAGCTCTTTTATAACTTATCAGCCCCAGCATTTT.

The V gene is TRBV28, the J gene TRBJ2-6; TRBD1 matches at 8 bases. V was clipped by 6 bases and J by 2 bases; unmatched bases: 3. This CDR3 spans 15 amino acids. Germline lookup yields CDR1 MDHEN and CDR2 SYDVKM. CDR3 amino acids: CASRIQGAGANVLTF. CDR3 nucleotide sequence: TGTGCCAGCAGGATACAGGGGGCTGGGGCCAACGTCCTGACTTTC.

The rearrangement links TRBV7-3 to TRBJ2-1; TRBD2 aligns across 12 bases. Germline lookup yields CDR1 SGHTA and CDR2 FQGTGA. V was clipped by 4 bases and J by 7 bases; unmatched bases: 5. The CDR3 consists of 15 residues. In DNA, the CDR3 is TGTGCCAGCAGCTCCCGGACTAGCGGGACAAATGAGCAGTTCTTC. Residues: CASSSRTSGTNEQFF. The full variable domain, rest sourced from reference TRBV7-3 and TRBJ2-1, is GAGVSQTPSNKVTEKGKYVELRCDPISGHTALYWYRQSLGQGPEFLIYFQGTGAADDSGLPNDRFFAVRPEGSVSTLKIQRTERGDSAVYLCASSSRTSGTNEQFFGPGTRLTVL.

The table lists this clone with a count of one. V and J are TRBV18 and TRBJ2-3; maybe TRBD1 (6 bases). The length of the CDR3 is 15 residues. Per the germline V gene, CDR1 is KGHSH and CDR2 is LQKENI. With 3 bases removed from V and 0 bases from J, the gap between germline ends came to 10 bases. CDR3 sequence (DNA): TGTGCCAGCTCACCTAACAGGGTTAGCACAGATACGCAGTATTTT. Translating it yields CASSPNRVSTDTQYF.

The chain links TRBV4-1 to TRBJ2-3; the match to TRBD2 covers 9 bases. The J segment lost 2 bases and the V segment lost 3 bases, leaving 6 bases of the junction unmatched. The CDR3 consists of 16 residues. CDR1 and CDR2 (germline): MGHRA, YSYEKL. The CDR3 loop reads CASSHPASGTTDTQYF. For the CDR3, the DNA is TGCGCCAGCAGCCACCCAGCTAGCGGGACCACAGATACGCAGTATTTT.

The chain joins TRBV10-3 to TRBJ1-6; maybe TRBD1 (6 bases). Germline V gene data show CDR1 as ENHRY and CDR2 as SYGVKD. The V gene lost 10 bases and the J gene lost 7 bases, with 11 bases spanning the gap. The CDR3 is 12 amino acids. CDR3 sequence (DNA): TGTGCCACAGGGGCAGGGAATTCACCCCTCCACTTT. This sequence encodes CATGAGNSPLHF.

V is TRBV4-1 and J is TRBJ1-2, with D tentatively TRBD1 (5 bases). Germline loops: CDR1 MGHRA, CDR2 YSYEKL. This CDR3 region has 13 residues. The V gene lost 7 bases and the J gene lost 4 bases, with 13 bases spanning the gap. This CDR3 reads CASTPTGGYGYTF. For the CDR3, the DNA is TGCGCCAGCACCCCGACGGGGGGCTATGGCTACACCTTC.

The chain recombines TRBV10-3 with TRBJ1-1; maybe TRBD1 (5 bases). The CDR3 consists of 14 residues. The V gene lost 4 bases and the J gene lost 0 bases, with 9 bases spanning the gap. Per germline, CDR1 ENHRY and CDR2 SYGVKD. The CDR3 spells CAISVQGLNTEAFF. DNA for the CDR3: TGTGCCATCAGTGTTCAGGGATTGAACACTGAAGCTTTCTTT.

The V call is TRBV18, the J call TRBJ2-2; TRBD2 might be the D (5 bases). The CDR3 is made up of 14 amino acids. CDR1 and CDR2 from the germline V gene are KGHSH and LQKENI. V lost 5 bases, J lost 3 bases, and 10 bases lay in between. CDR3 protein: CASSGLRDTGELFF. The CDR3 nucleotides are TGTGCCAGCTCAGGACTCCGGGACACCGGGGAGCTGTTTTTT.

V gene TRBV12-5 combines with J gene TRBJ1-3; D unclear. V lost 3 bases, J lost 7 bases, and 10 bases lay in between. The CDR3 runs 13 residues. CDR1 and CDR2 (germline): LGHNT, FRNRAP. CDR3 DNA sequence: TGTGCTAGTGGTTTATCAGGATGGAACACCATATATTTT. It specifies CASGLSGWNTIYF.

V and J are TRBV9 and TRBJ2-3; 7 bases agree with TRBD2. Trimming took 0 bases from V and 2 from J; bases not matched to a gene: 9. The CDR3 has 17 residues. CDR1 is SGDLS and CDR2 is YYNGEE in the germline V gene. This CDR3 reads CASSVGPVRGNTDTQYF. The CDR3, as DNA: TGTGCCAGCAGCGTAGGGCCGGTGCGGGGGAACACAGATACGCAGTATTTT.

CDR3 DNA: TGCGCCAGCAGCTTTCAGGGGAGCAGGAATGAAAAACTGTTTTTT. It is translated as CASSFQGSRNEKLFF. The rearrangement uses TRBV5-1 and TRBJ1-4; weak D call: TRBD1 (6 bases). The germline CDR1 and CDR2 sequences are SGHRS and YFSETQ. Trimming cost V 2 bases and J 5 bases, with 13 bases left between them. The CDR3 covers 15 residues.

This clone appeared a single time. The chain employs TRBV7-2 and TRBJ2-7; D is perhaps TRBD2 (5 bases). In germline, CDR1 is SGHTA, CDR2 FQGNSA. This CDR3 spans 14 amino acids. Trimming left V 2 bases short and J 3 bases short, with 11 bases between. CDR3 region: CASSLRRTFYEQYF. CDR3 in DNA: TGTGCCAGCAGCTTAAGGCGGACTTTCTACGAGCAGTACTTC.

This chain joins TRBV29-1 and TRBJ1-3; D ambiguous. This CDR3 comprises 11 residues. Trimming removed 5 bases from V and 3 bases from J, with 5 bases in between. Germline V gene sequence: CDR1 SQVTM, CDR2 ANQGSEA. The CDR3 coding sequence is TGCAGCGTTTATAGTGGAAACACCATATATTTT. Its translation: CSVYSGNTIYF.

The chain employs TRBV5-4 and TRBJ1-6; a weak D match, TRBD1 (6 bases). This CDR3 is 14 amino acids long. The V gene lost 2 bases and the J gene lost 3 bases, with 6 bases spanning the gap. Per germline, CDR1 SGHNT and CDR2 YYREEE (reference sequence). As DNA, the CDR3 is TGTGCCAGCAGCTTACAGGGCTATAATTCACCCCTCCACTTT. It translates to CASSLQGYNSPLHF.

This clone was picked up one time. This chain joins TRBV5-1 and TRBJ1-5, with TRBD1 identical over 9 bases. The germline V gene has CDR1 SGHRS and CDR2 YFSETQ. Trimming at V came to 4 bases and at J to 7 bases, leaving 3 bases not matched to a gene. This CDR3 contains 13 residues. This chain's CDR3 is CASSPTGGQPQHF. CDR3 DNA: TGCGCCAGCAGCCCGACAGGGGGACAGCCCCAGCATTTT. Using reference TRBV5-1 and TRBJ1-5 for the parts outside the CDR3, the full variable domain is KAGVTQTPRYLIKTRGQQVTLSCSPISGHRSVSWYQQTPGQGLQFLFEYFSETQRNKGNFPGRFSGRQFSNSRSEMNVSTLELGDSALYLCASSPTGGQPQHFGDGTRLSIL.

This clone was observed once. The CDR3 protein is CASIHMVAETAGELFF. CDR3 DNA: TGTGCCAGCATCCACATGGTAGCGGAAACTGCCGGGGAGCTGTTTTTT. This chain joins TRBV28 and TRBJ2-2, with D perhaps TRBD2 (6 bases). Germline V CDR1 and CDR2: MDHEN, SYDVKM. V lost 7 bases to trimming and J lost 6 bases, with 21 bases between them. The CDR3 totals 16 residues.

This clone has only one observation. The chain recombines TRBV27 with TRBJ2-3, with D perhaps matching TRBD2 (7 bases). Trimming pared 5 bases from V and 1 base from J, leaving 19 bases between. From germline, CDR1 is MNHEY and CDR2 SMNVEV (reference sequence). This CDR3 has 17 residues. CDR3 in DNA: TGTGCCAGCAGTCTCAAAGGGGGGGAAGGGGGCACAGATACGCAGTATTTT. Protein sequence: CASSLKGGEGGTDTQYF.

V and J are TRBV19 and TRBJ2-1; possible D gene TRBD2, 6 bases. The CDR3 spans 14 residues. The V and J ends lost 8 bases and 3 bases respectively, with 14 bases between them. The germline gives CDR1 LNHDA, CDR2 SQIVND (reference sequence). CDR3 coding DNA: TGTGCCAGTGGTGGTAGCGGACTCTACAATGAGCAGTTCTTC. It codes for CASGGSGLYNEQFF.